These 15 T cell receptor beta chains originate from one sample sequenced in a study of Ad26.COV2.S vaccination and SARS-CoV-2 variants. Here immunoSEQ multiplex PCR was the method, and the copy in TCRdb shows in-frame clones only, minus some. Of roughly 380,000 clones listed, about 91% are singletons. The input for sequencing was peripheral blood, taken after recovery from COVID-19. The receptors come from a human donor who had recovered from COVID-19.

The genes are TRBV9 and TRBJ2-3; 11 bases match TRBD2. Trimming took 3 bases from V and 6 from J; bases not matched to a gene: 9. There are 16 residues in the CDR3. Looked up from germline, CDR1 is SGDLS and CDR2 is YYNGEE. The CDR3 spells CASSDTSGGGADTQYF. CDR3 DNA sequence: TGTGCCAGCAGCGATACTAGCGGGGGCGGAGCGGATACGCAGTATTTT.

The table lists this clone with a count of one. V usage is TRBV9 and J usage is TRBJ1-1, with D unclear. The CDR3 sequence is 15 residues long. Germline V gene lookup returns CDR1 SGDLS and CDR2 YYNGEE. V was shortened by 0 bases and J by 2 bases, with 11 bases between the two germline ends. Here the CDR3 DNA reads TGTGCCAGCAGCGTAGGGGTCGGAGGTAACACTGAAGCTTTCTTT. Its translation: CASSVGVGGNTEAFF.

The chain carries TRBV27 and TRBJ2-3, with D unclear. Per germline, CDR1 MNHEY and CDR2 SMNVEV (reference sequence). V lost 3 bases and J lost 6, with 10 bases in between. CDR3 length: 13 residues. The CDR3 sequence is CASSFPTSDTQYF. The CDR3 DNA sequence: TGTGCCAGCAGTTTCCCTACTTCGGATACGCAGTATTTT.

This chain uses TRBV25-1 with TRBJ2-5, with D perhaps TRBD1 or TRBD2 (5 bases each). Per germline, CDR1 MGHDK and CDR2 SYGVNS. With 1 base removed from V and 4 bases from J, the gap between germline ends came to 16 bases. This CDR3 is 16 amino acids long. CDR3 loop: CASSEFGGPSRETQYF. CDR3 coding DNA: TGTGCCAGCAGTGAATTTGGGGGTCCTAGCCGAGAGACCCAGTACTTC.

The V call is TRBV9, the J call TRBJ1-1; 8 bases map to TRBD1. In germline, CDR1 is SGDLS, CDR2 YYNGEE. The CDR3 has 15 residues. Trimming at V came to 3 bases and at J to 6 bases, leaving 10 bases not matched to a gene. CDR3 nucleotide sequence: TGTGCCAGCAGCGAATTGACAGGGGCGGGCCCTGAAGCTTTCTTT. Its protein is CASSELTGAGPEAFF. Using reference TRBV9 and TRBJ1-1 for the parts outside the CDR3, the full variable domain is DSGVTQTPKHLITATGQRVTLRCSPRSGDLSVYWYQQSLDQGLQFLIQYYNGEERAKGNILERFSAQQFPDLHSELNLSSLELGDSALYFCASSELTGAGPEAFFGQGTRLTVV.

The V call is TRBV28, the J call TRBJ1-3; D not resolved. CDR1 is MDHEN, CDR2 SYDVKM, per germline. The CDR3 consists of 14 residues. Trimming removed 3 bases at V and 0 bases at J, with 6 bases between. The CDR3 sequence is CASSFSFSGNTIYF. The CDR3 DNA sequence: TGTGCCAGCAGTTTCTCATTCTCTGGAAACACCATATATTTT.

J is TRBJ2-2 and V is TRBV5-6; possibly TRBD2 for D (6 bases). Trimming took off 4 bases at V and 1 base at J, with 8 bases between the two ends. CDR1 and CDR2 from the germline V gene are SGHDT and YYEEEE. The CDR3 consists of 14 residues. CDR3 protein: CASSGGMNTGELFF. The CDR3 region has the DNA TGTGCCAGCAGCGGAGGGATGAACACCGGGGAGCTGTTTTTT.

This chain uses TRBV11-2 with TRBJ1-2; D is perhaps TRBD1 (6 bases). CDR3 length equals 12 residues. Trimming cost V 3 bases and J 6 bases, with 8 bases left between them. CDR1 and CDR2 (germline): SGHAT, FQNNGV. The CDR3 coding sequence is TGTGCCAGCAGCTTTCAGGGGAATGGCTACACCTTC. Its protein product is CASSFQGNGYTF.

The count of this clone is one. The chain couples TRBV6-6 to TRBJ2-3; D gene unclear. This CDR3 has 11 amino acids. Deletions cut 8 bases from V and 4 bases from J, with 7 bases between. Per germline, CDR1 MNHNY and CDR2 SVGAGI (reference sequence). The CDR3 DNA follows: TGTGCCAGCCTACGGGCAGATACGCAGTATTTT. As protein: CASLRADTQYF.

The chain carries TRBV5-4 and TRBJ1-1; D unresolved. The CDR3 is 13 amino acids. Trimming shortened V by 2 bases and J by 2 bases, and 7 bases separated the two germline ends. The germline V gene has CDR1 SGHNT and CDR2 YYREEE (reference sequence). Written as DNA, the CDR3 is TGTGCCAGCAGCTTCCGATCAAACACTGAAGCTTTCTTT. As protein: CASSFRSNTEAFF.

The chain has TRBV4-1 and TRBJ2-7, with a tentative D call TRBD1 (6 bases). CDR1 is MGHRA, CDR2 YSYEKL, per germline. The CDR3 covers 17 residues. V gave up 3 bases and J gave up 2 bases, with 20 bases separating them. The chain's CDR3 is CASSQELMRTVPYEQYF. CDR3 nucleotides: TGCGCCAGCAGCCAGGAGTTAATGAGGACAGTTCCCTACGAGCAGTACTTC.

The V gene is TRBV27, the J gene TRBJ2-5, with D tentatively TRBD1 (6 bases). The V end lost 5 bases, the J end lost 3 bases, and 16 bases lay between the germline ends. Looked up from germline, CDR1 is MNHEY and CDR2 is SMNVEV (reference sequence). The CDR3 covers 15 residues. CDR3 sequence: CASSLSGTKEETQYF. The CDR3 DNA is TGTGCCAGCAGTCTGTCCGGGACAAAGGAAGAGACCCAGTACTTC.

The chain couples TRBV6-5 to TRBJ1-1, with a tentative D call TRBD1 (6 bases). This CDR3 has 14 residues. Germline CDR1 is MNHEY and CDR2 is SVGAGI. V was pared by 6 bases and J by 7 bases, with 18 bases between. The CDR3 nucleotides read TGTGCCAGCAGACTTAACTTCGGACAGAATGAAGCTTTCTTT. This gives the protein CASRLNFGQNEAFF.

The CDR3 spells CASNFQGWHLGETQYF. The CDR3 bases are TGTGCCAGCAATTTTCAGGGATGGCATCTCGGAGAGACCCAGTACTTC. The chain combines TRBV5-6 with TRBJ2-5, with D perhaps matching TRBD1 (5 bases). With 6 bases removed from V and 4 bases from J, the gap between germline ends came to 22 bases. Looked up from germline, CDR1 is SGHDT and CDR2 is YYEEEE. The CDR3 runs 16 residues. The full variable domain, completed using reference TRBV5-6 and TRBJ2-5, is DAGVTQSPTHLIKTRGQQVTLRCSPKSGHDTVSWYQQALGQGPQFIFQYYEEEERQRGNFPDRFSGHQFPNYSSELNVNALLLGDSALYLCASNFQGWHLGETQYFGPGTRLLVL.

The chain joins TRBV10-2 to TRBJ1-2; possible D gene TRBD1, 5 bases. The germline V and J ends were trimmed by 3 bases and 4 bases, with 15 bases remaining between them. Per germline, CDR1 WSHSY and CDR2 SAAADI. This CDR3 spans 15 amino acids. CDR3 amino acids: CASSEETARGYGYTF. In DNA form, the CDR3 reads TGCGCCAGCAGTGAAGAGACAGCGAGGGGCTATGGCTACACCTTC.